This T cell receptor beta chain was profiled in a study of shared clonotypes between healthy human individuals. This CDR3 has 16 residues. The J segment lost 6 bases and the V segment lost 5 bases, leaving 8 bases of the junction unmatched. Germline V gene lookup returns CDR1 SEHNR and CDR2 FQNEAQ (reference sequence). Sequencing used immunoSEQ multiplex PCR; TCRdb keeps in-frame clones, though not all of them. The table includes some 2,100,000 clones, 95% detected once. The chain employs TRBV7-9 and TRBJ2-2, with TRBD2 matching 11 bases. Sample: naive CD4+ T cells sorted from blood. Subset in this sample: CD45RA+ positively selected. The sequence came from a man aged 18 to 29 in good health. DNA of the CDR3: TGTGCCAGCAGCCCCATGACTAGCGGGGATCCCGGGGAGCTGTTTTTT. Its translation: CASSPMTSGDPGELFF.